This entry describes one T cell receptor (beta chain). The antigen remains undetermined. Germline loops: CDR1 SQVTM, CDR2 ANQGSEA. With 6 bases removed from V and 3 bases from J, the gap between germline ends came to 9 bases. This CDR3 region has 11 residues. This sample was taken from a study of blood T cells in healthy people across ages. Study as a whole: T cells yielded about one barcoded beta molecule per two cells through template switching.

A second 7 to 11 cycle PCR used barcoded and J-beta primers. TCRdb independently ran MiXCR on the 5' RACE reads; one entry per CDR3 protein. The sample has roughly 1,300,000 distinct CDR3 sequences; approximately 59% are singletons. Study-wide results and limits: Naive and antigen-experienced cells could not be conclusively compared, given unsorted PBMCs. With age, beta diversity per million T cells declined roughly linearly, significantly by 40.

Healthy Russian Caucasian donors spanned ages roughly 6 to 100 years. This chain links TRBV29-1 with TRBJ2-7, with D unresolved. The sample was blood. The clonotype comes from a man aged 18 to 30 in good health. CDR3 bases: TGCAGCGTCCTTTTTGGCTACGAGCAGTACTTC. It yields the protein CSVLFGYEQYF.